This note documents a single TCR beta chain sequence. This entry belongs to a study of blood T cell repertoires in COVID-19. Data came from immunoSEQ multiplex PCR; TCRdb stores just in-frame clones and leaves some out. The sample gives roughly 250,000 clones, around 81% of which show up once; 15% to 18% is in the top ten. This CDR3 is built from 12 residues. V was pared by 5 bases and J by 7 bases, with 1 base of the junction left unmatched. Germline V gene sequence: CDR1 SGHNT, CDR2 YENEEA. The clonotype originates from a person in their 70s with COVID-19, enrolled during active disease. The sequenced material came from peripheral blood. The chain is built from TRBV11-3 and TRBJ2-1; 8 nucleotides match TRBD2. CDR3 DNA: TGTGCCAGCAGCCGGGAGGGGAATGAGCAGTTCTTC. It yields the protein CASSREGNEQFF.